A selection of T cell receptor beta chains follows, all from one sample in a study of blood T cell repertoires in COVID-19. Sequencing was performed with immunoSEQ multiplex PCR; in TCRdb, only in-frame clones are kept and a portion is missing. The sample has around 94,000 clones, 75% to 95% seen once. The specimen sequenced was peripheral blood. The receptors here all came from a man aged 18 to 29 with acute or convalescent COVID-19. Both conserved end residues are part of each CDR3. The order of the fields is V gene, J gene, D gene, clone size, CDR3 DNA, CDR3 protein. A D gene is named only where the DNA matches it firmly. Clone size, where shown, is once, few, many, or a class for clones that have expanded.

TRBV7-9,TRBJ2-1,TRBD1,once,TGTGCCAGCAGCTTCGGGACAGGGGCATACAATGAGCAGTTCTTC,CASSFGTGAYNEQFF
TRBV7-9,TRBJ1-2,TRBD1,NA,TGTGCCAGCAGCTTAACGGGACAGGTTTTGGATGGCTACACCTTC,CASSLTGQVLDGYTF
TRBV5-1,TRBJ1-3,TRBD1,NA,TGCGCCAGCAGCCCCCCCCGGGACAGGGTAGACACCATATATTTT,CASSPPRDRVDTIYF
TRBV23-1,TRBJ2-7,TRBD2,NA,TGCGCCAGCACCCGTGGGGGTAGCGGGGGGGATCACTCCTACGAGCAGTACTTC,CASTRGGSGGDHSYEQYF
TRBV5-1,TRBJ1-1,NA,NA,TGCGCCAGCAGCTTGGGAGGTTATCTGGCCACTGAAGCTTTCTTT,CASSLGGYLATEAFF
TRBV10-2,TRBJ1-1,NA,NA,TGCGCCAGCTGCGACGGAGGAACTGAAGCTTTCTTT,CASCDGGTEAFF
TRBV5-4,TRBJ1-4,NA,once,TGTGCCAGCAGCCTCGTCTTGAATGAAAAACTGTTTTTT,CASSLVLNEKLFF
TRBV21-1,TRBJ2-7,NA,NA,TGTGCCAGCAGCAATATTTTGAGGCCTAGAGCCTACGAGCAGTACTTC,CASSNILRPRAYEQYF
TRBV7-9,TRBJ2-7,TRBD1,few,TGTGCCAGCACTAGACAGGGTGGGTCCTACGAGCAGTACTTC,CASTRQGGSYEQYF
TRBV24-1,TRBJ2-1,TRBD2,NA,TGTGCCACCAGTGACCCATCGCTAGCGGGAAGGAACAATGAGCAGTTCTTC,CATSDPSLAGRNNEQFF
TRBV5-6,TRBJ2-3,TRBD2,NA,TGTGCCAGCAGCTTAGATCACAGCGGGATTACAGATACGCAGTATTTT,CASSLDHSGITDTQYF
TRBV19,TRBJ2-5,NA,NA,TGTGCCAGTAGCGAGGAATTCCAAGAGACCCAGTACTTC,CASSEEFQETQYF
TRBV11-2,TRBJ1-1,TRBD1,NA,TGTGCCAGCAGCTACCCACAGGGGGCGGCTCTGGGAACTGAAGCTTTCTTT,CASSYPQGAALGTEAFF
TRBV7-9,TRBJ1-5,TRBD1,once,TGTGCCAGCAGCTCCGGGACAGGGGGCGTCTATAGCAATCAGCCCCAGCATTTT,CASSSGTGGVYSNQPQHF
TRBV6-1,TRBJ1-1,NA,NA,TGTGCCAGCAGTGGGGCAAGGGGGTTTCGGAACACTGAAGCTTTCTTT,CASSGARGFRNTEAFF
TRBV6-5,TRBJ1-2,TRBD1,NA,TGTGCCAGCAGTCGACAGGGGCGGACTAACTATGGCTACACCTTC,CASSRQGRTNYGYTF
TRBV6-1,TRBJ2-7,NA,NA,TGTGCCAGCAGTGATTTCAGGAACGAGCAGTACTTC,CASSDFRNEQYF
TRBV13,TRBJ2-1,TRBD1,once,TGTGCCAGCAGCTTGCTCGCGGGACAGGGGAACAATGAGCAGTTCTTC,CASSLLAGQGNNEQFF
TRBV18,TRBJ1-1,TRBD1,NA,TGTGCCAGCTCACCACCCGACAGGGCGACTGAAGCTTTCTTT,CASSPPDRATEAFF
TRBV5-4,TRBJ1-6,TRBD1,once,TGTGCCAGCAGCTCAGGGGGCAATTCACCCCTCCACTTT,CASSSGGNSPLHF
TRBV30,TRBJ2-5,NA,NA,TGTGCCTGGAGTAGAGGCAAGACCCCTCCAGAGACCCAGTACTTC,CAWSRGKTPPETQYF
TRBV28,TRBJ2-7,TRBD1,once,TGTGCCAGCAGGATGCCGACAGGGTGGAACTACGAGCAGTACTTC,CASRMPTGWNYEQYF
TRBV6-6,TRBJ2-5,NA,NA,TGTGCCAGCAGCCAAAACAGGTTAGGGGAGACCCAGTACTTC,CASSQNRLGETQYF
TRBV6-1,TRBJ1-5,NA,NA,TGTGCCAGCAGTGAAGCTCTTAACAGGGTCAAAGATCTGCCCCAGCATTTT,CASSEALNRVKDLPQHF
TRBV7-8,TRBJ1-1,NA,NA,TGTGCCAGCAGCTTAGCGCGACAGTTGAACACTGAAGCTTTCTTT,CASSLARQLNTEAFF
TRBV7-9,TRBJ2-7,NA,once,TGTGCCAGCAGCTTAGAGGGGGTCTCCTACGAGCAGTACTTC,CASSLEGVSYEQYF
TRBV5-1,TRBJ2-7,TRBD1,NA,TGCGCCAGCAGCTACACCGGGACAGGAAACTACGAGCAGTACTTC,CASSYTGTGNYEQYF
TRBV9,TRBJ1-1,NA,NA,TGTGCCAGCAGCCCGCGGGGGGGGTTGTTGAACACTGAAGCTTTCTTT,CASSPRGGLLNTEAFF
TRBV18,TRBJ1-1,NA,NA,TGTGCCAGCTCACCAAGGCAGGATCCGAACACTGAAGCTTTCTTT,CASSPRQDPNTEAFF
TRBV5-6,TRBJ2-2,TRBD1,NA,TGTGCCAGCAGCTTACAGGGGGACGGCACCGGGGAGCTGTTTTTT,CASSLQGDGTGELFF
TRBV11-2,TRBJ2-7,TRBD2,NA,TGTGCCAGCAGCTTAGCCTCTAGCGGAGGGACCTACGAGCAGTACTTC,CASSLASSGGTYEQYF
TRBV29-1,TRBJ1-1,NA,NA,TGCAGCGTCTTAAACCCGGGGGAGAACACTGAAGCTTTCTTT,CSVLNPGENTEAFF